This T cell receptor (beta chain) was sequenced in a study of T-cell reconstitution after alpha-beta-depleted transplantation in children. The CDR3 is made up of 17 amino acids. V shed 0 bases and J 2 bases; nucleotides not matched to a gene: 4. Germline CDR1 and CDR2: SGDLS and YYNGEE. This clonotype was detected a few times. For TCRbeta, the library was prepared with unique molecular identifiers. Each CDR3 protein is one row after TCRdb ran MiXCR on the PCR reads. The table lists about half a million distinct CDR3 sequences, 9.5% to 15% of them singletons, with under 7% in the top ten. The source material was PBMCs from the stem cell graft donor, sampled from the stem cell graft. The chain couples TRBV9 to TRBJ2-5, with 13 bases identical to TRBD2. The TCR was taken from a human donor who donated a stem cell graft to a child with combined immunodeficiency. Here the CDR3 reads CASSVGLAGGLQETQYF. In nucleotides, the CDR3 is TGTGCCAGCAGCGTAGGACTAGCGGGAGGCCTTCAAGAGACCCAGTACTTC.